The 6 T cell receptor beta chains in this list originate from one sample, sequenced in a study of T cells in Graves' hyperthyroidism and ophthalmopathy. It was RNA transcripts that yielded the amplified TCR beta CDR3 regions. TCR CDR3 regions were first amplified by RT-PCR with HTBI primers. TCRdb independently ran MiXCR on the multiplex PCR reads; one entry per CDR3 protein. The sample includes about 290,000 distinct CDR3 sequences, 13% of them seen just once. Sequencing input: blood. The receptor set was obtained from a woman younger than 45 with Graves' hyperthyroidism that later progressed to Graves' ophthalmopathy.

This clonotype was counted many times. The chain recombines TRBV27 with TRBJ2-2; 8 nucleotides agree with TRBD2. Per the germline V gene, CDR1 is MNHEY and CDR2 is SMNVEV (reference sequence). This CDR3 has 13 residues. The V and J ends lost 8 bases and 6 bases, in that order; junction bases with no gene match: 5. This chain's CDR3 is CASALAGPGELFF. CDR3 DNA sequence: TGTGCCAGCGCATTAGCGGGGCCCGGGGAGCTGTTTTTT.

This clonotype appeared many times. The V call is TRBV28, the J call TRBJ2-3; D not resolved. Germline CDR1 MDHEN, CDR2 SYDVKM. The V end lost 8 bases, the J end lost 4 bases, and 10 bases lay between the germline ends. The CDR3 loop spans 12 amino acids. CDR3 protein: CASGSGPDTQYF. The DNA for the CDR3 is TGTGCCAGCGGCTCCGGCCCAGATACGCAGTATTTT.

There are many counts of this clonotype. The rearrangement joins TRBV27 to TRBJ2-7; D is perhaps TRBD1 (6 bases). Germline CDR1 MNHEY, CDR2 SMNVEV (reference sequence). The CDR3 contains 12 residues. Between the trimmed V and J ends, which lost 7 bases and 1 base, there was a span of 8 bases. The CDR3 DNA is TGTGCCAGCAAAACAGGGTCCTACGAGCAGTACTTC. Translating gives CASKTGSYEQYF.

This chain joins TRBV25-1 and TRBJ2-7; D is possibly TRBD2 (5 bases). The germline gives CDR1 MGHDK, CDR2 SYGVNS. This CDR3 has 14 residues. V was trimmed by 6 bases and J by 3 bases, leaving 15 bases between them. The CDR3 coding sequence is TGTGCCAGCAGGTTGACCGGGGTGAGCTACGAGCAGTACTTC. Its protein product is CASRLTGVSYEQYF.

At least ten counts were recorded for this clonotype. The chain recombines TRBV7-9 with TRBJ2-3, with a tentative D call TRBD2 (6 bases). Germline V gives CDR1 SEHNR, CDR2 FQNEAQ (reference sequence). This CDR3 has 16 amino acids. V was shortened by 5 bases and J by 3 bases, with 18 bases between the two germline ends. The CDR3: CASSPLGGAMTDTQYF. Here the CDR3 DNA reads TGTGCCAGCAGCCCTCTCGGGGGAGCTATGACAGATACGCAGTATTTT.

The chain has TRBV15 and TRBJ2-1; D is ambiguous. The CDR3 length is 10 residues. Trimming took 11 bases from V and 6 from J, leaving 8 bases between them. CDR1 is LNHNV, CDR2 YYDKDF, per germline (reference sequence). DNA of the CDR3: TGTGCCGCCAAGGTCAATGAGCAGTTCTTC. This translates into CAAKVNEQFF.